This TCR beta chain stems from a study of cytomegalovirus exposure and HLA in healthy donors. Study-wide points: Being indistinguishable, some V segments were excluded, TRBV6-2 and TRBV6-3 among them. In a later analysis, a missense DCLRE1C variant was linked to TCR beta V- and J-gene trimming. Many donors shared some public TCRs, even though most TCR sequences were rare. Reports indicate that TCR beta sequences accurately predicted the HLA-A and HLA-B alleles of most subjects.

Germline V gives CDR1 KGHSH, CDR2 LQKENI. V gave up 0 bases and J gave up 6 bases; unmatched junction bases: 4. This CDR3 is built from 15 residues. Primers for the PCR totalled 60 Vbeta and 13 Jbeta. Profiling relied on immunoSEQ multiplex PCR, and the TCRdb table lists in-frame clones only, not all of them. This repertoire shows over 150,000 clones, roughly 77% found once; its top ten account for 4% to 5%. As to this clone: What it binds is not known.

The rearrangement joins TRBV18 to TRBJ2-7; the match to TRBD1 covers 11 bases. The clonotype originates from a man under 40 in good health and CMV-seropositive. The material sequenced was PBMCs. The CDR3 DNA reads TGTGCCAGCTCACCACCAGGGACAGGGGGGTTCGAGCAGTACTTC. The encoded protein is CASSPPGTGGFEQYF.